This TCR beta chain was found in a study of sequential checkpoint blockade in melanoma (dated by TCRdb to between 2018 and 2021). Concerning the study at large: Using 1:1 randomization, the trial assigned patients either to first-line nivolumab followed by ipilimumab (arm A) or to ipilimumab followed by nivolumab (arm B). Maintenance nivolumab was given following each of the two trial sequences. Results the study describes overall, beyond this receptor: Larger, independent patient cohorts are needed to validate the response-prediction model that combines TCR metrics and mutation burden.

TCRbeta CDR3 regions were immunosequenced from genomic DNA with the immunoSEQ Assay. Before high-throughput sequencing, the genomic DNA was amplified using bias-controlled multiplex PCR. The source study handled its data this way. To quantify the absolute abundance of each unique TCRbeta CDR3 region, the sequences were collapsed and filtered. Clonality, defined as 1 minus Pielou's evenness, was calculated using only productive rearrangements. A previously published method was used to identify clones with significantly greater frequencies in on-treatment samples than in baseline samples. Held by TCRdb, this immuneACCESS table contains in-frame sequences only and omits some clones. Under half of the omission traces to an unresolved V gene where checked; the cause of the rest is unknown. V and J calls and clone size are given by that table; D and trimming were obtained from the DNA. This sample is represented by over 25,000 clones; 77% of them were singletons. The ten largest account for less than 15% of the sample.

From a lookup of the germline V gene, CDR1 and CDR2 are SGHAT and FQNNGV. Taken from cysteine to phenylalanine, the CDR3 has 15 residues. The read is trimmed to its CDR3 DNA, 45 bases read in frame from base 1. V loses 5 bases at its end and J loses 3 bases; junction bases beyond the gene matches: 8. About this clone itself: It has no known antigen specificity. Nothing much larger sits one base from this clone, and base qualities are not available.

Reading the label with the study, this specimen's treatment or condition is: randomized to nivolumab then ipilimumab (arm A) or the reverse (arm B). None of the trial patients had been given prior DNA-damaging chemotherapy. On a FACS Aria II flow cytometer, live CD3+CD8+ cells that were negative for CD19 and CD56 were sorted from thawed PBMCs. Samples were obtained from patients with melanoma enrolled in CheckMate 064, a randomized, open-label phase II trial of sequential checkpoint blockade. Leukapheresis was used to collect peripheral blood mononuclear cells, which were then purified with Ficoll-Paque and frozen in human serum with around 10% DMSO. Immediately after sorting, the purity of sorted blood CD3+CD8+ cells was verified to be >95%, after which DNA was extracted.

The chain couples TRBV11-2 to TRBJ2-7; a stretch of 9 junction bases matches TRBD1. Source: CD8+ T cells sorted from blood (inferred from file names), taken from a patient given nivolumab and ipilimumab in sequence. This receptor was taken from a human donor with melanoma. The CDR3: CASSGSGQGVYEQYF. The sequenced DNA is TGTGCCAGCAGCGGTTCGGGACAGGGTGTCTACGAGCAGTACTTC.